A selection of T cell receptor beta chains follows, all from one sample in a study of cytomegalovirus exposure and HLA in healthy donors. Assay used: immunoSEQ multiplex PCR; TCRdb lists only in-frame clones, some missing. The table records 150,000 to 200,000 clones, roughly 72% of them present only once. The material sequenced was PBMCs. The receptors stem from a woman between 25 and 40 years old in good health and CMV-seropositive. CDR3s include the opening cysteine and the closing phenylalanine or tryptophan. D genes are given only for firm matches. Rows may omit the clone size; those that give it use once, few, many or a size class.

NA,TRBJ1-2,TRBV6-1,NA,TGTGCCAGCAGTGAAGGACTCCTCCTTCGGTATGGCTACACCTTC,CASSEGLLLRYGYTF
NA,TRBJ2-6,TRBV27,NA,TGTGCCAGCAGTTTATTTGGGACATCCACCTCTGGGGCCAACGTCCTGACTTTC,CASSLFGTSTSGANVLTF
few,TRBJ1-1,TRBV2,NA,TGTGCCAGCAGGGTAGAACGGAACACTGAAGCTTTCTTT,CASRVERNTEAFF
NA,TRBJ1-4,TRBV5-1,NA,TGCGCCAGCAGCTTGGGCCGGACAGAAGAAAAACTGTTTTTT,CASSLGRTEEKLFF
NA,TRBJ1-5,TRBV19,NA,TGTGCCAGTAGTATCGTTCGGGGGAGCAATCAGCCCCAGCATTTT,CASSIVRGSNQPQHF
NA,TRBJ1-2,TRBV9,TRBD1,TGTGCCAGCAGCGTATTGGGCAGGGGGAATACTTATGGAGGCTACACCTTC,CASSVLGRGNTYGGYTF
NA,TRBJ2-7,TRBV29-1,TRBD1,TGCAGCGTCCGTCAGGGGCAGGGGGCCTACGAGCAGTACTTC,CSVRQGQGAYEQYF
NA,TRBJ2-1,TRBV9,TRBD2,TGTGCCAGCAGCGCGACTAGCGGGGCAGACAATGAGCAGTTCTTC,CASSATSGADNEQFF
NA,TRBJ2-1,TRBV7-2,NA,TGTGCCAGCAGTCCAGGGCTAGACCACAATGAGCAGTTCTTC,CASSPGLDHNEQFF
NA,TRBJ2-7,TRBV7-8,TRBD1,TGTGCCAGCAGCTTAGTAGGACAGGCCTACGAGCAGTACTTC,CASSLVGQAYEQYF
few,TRBJ2-2,TRBV5-6,NA,TGTGCCAGCAGCTTTTCGGGGAACGCGAACACCGGGGAGCTGTTTTTT,CASSFSGNANTGELFF
NA,TRBJ2-2,TRBV18,TRBD2,TGTGCCAGCTCACCAGGGACTAGCGGCCAAACCGGGGAGCTGTTTTTT,CASSPGTSGQTGELFF
NA,TRBJ2-3,TRBV5-1,TRBD2,TGCGCCAGCAGCCTTACTAGCGGGAGCGATACGCAGTATTTT,CASSLTSGSDTQYF
few,TRBJ1-5,TRBV15,NA,TGTGCCACCAGCAGGACGGACTCTAGCAATCAGCCCCAGCATTTT,CATSRTDSSNQPQHF
NA,TRBJ1-1,TRBV5-1,TRBD1,TGCGCCAGCAGCACAGGGGCGGCGGTGAACACTGAAGCTTTCTTT,CASSTGAAVNTEAFF
NA,TRBJ2-5,TRBV5-4,TRBD1,TGTGCCAGCAGCCTCGGACAGGAGGAGACCCAGTACTTC,CASSLGQEETQYF